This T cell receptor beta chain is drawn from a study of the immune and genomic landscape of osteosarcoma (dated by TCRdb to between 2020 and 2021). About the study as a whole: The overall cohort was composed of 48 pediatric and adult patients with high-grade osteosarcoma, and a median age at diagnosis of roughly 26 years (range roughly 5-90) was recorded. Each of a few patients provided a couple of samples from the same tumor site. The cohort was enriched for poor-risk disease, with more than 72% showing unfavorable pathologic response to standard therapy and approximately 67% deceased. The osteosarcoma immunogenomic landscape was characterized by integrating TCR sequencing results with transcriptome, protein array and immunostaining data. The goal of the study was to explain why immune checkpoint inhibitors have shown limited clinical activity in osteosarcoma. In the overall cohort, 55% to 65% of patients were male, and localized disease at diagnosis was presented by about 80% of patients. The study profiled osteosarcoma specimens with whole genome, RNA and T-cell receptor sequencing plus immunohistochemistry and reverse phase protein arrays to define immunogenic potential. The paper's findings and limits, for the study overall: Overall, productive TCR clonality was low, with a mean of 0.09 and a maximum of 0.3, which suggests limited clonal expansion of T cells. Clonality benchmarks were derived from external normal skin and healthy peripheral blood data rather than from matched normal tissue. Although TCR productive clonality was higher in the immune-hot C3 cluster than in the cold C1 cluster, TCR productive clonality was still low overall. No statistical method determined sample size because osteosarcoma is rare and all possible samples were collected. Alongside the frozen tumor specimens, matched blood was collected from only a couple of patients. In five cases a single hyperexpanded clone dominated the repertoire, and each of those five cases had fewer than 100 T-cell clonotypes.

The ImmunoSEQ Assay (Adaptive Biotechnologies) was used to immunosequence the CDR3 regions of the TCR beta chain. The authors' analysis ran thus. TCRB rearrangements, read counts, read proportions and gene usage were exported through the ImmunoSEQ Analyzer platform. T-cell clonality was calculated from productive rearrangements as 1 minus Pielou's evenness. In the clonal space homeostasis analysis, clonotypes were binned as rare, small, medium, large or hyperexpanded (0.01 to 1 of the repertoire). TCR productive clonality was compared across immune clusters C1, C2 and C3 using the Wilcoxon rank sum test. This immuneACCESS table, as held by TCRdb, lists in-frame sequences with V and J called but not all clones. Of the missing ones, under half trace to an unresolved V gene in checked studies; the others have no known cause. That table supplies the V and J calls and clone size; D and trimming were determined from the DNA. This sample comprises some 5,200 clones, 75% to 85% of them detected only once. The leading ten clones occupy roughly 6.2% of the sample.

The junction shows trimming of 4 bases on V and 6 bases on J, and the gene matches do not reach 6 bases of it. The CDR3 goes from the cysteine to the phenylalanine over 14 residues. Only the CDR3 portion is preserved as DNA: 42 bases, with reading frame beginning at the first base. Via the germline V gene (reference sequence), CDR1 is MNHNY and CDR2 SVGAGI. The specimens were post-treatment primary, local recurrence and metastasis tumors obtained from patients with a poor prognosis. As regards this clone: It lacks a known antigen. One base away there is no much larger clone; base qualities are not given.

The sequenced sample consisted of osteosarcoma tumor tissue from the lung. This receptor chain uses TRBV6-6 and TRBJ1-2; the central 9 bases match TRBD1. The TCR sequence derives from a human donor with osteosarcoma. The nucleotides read TGTGCCAGCAGTTCGGGACAGGGCTCGGATGGCTACACCTTC. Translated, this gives CASSSGQGSDGYTF.